A selection of T cell receptor beta chains follows, all from one sample in a study of blood T cell repertoires in COVID-19. The method was immunoSEQ multiplex PCR; TCRdb's version includes in-frame clones alone and lacks a portion of them. The sample shows roughly 250,000 clones, around 87% of them seen only once. Material: PBMCs or T cells enriched from blood (not recorded which). The receptors come from a woman aged 25-40 years with acute COVID-19. Each CDR3 is given without its conserved first and last residue.

TRBJ1-1	TRBV2	ASNGRFTEAF
TRBJ2-1	TRBV29-1	SVQGAQRQNEQF
TRBJ2-1	TRBV7-8	ASSLKQGGNEQF
TRBJ2-3	TRBV11-2	ASSFVWTGGMTDTQY
TRBJ2-5	TRBV10-3	AIKKLAGREETQY
TRBJ1-5	TRBV9	ASSVGPGGQPQH
TRBJ2-1	TRBV9	ASSSRGREGHYNEQF
TRBJ1-1	TRBV7-9	ASSFENQNTEAF
TRBJ2-1	TRBV11-2	ASSRDWNEQF
TRBJ1-6	TRBV18	ASSPVRTDLSPLH
TRBJ1-5	TRBV28	ASTPGQGTLRGQPQH